Listed here are 25 T cell receptor beta chains from one sample, sequenced in a study of regulatory T cells in long-lasting Graves disease. Time point defined: newly diagnosed GD, antithyroid drugs for less than 3 months. PBMC-extracted RNA yielded the TCR library. Arm-PCR with iRepertoire HTBI primers amplified the CDR3 regions for these TCR beta libraries. TCRdb ran MiXCR on the multiplex PCR reads and lists one entry per CDR3 protein. The data show hundreds of thousands of distinct CDR3 sequences, with roughly 16% seen just once and under 20% held by the top ten. This sample was shared with a second study, whose subject was T cells in Graves' hyperthyroidism and ophthalmopathy.

This material consisted of peripheral blood mononuclear cells (PBMCs), taken at new diagnosis, from a patient treated with antithyroid drugs. The receptors derive from a woman younger than 45 with Graves disease.

CDR3 in amino acids: CASSPPSRSNQPQHF. CDR3 nucleotides: TGTGCCAGCTCACCACCGTCTCGTAGCAATCAGCCCCAGCATTTT. J is TRBJ1-5 and V is TRBV18, with no clear D. Trimming left V 0 bases short and J 0 bases short, with 6 bases between. The CDR3 totals 15 residues. The V gene's germline CDR1 is KGHSH and CDR2 LQKENI.

This clonotype was seen ten or more times. The rearrangement joins TRBV7-2 to TRBJ1-5; D gene uncertain. Looked up from germline, CDR1 is SGHTA and CDR2 is FQGNSA. The ends were cut back, 5 bases at V and 5 bases at J, with 13 bases in the middle. The CDR3 length is 14 residues. DNA for the CDR3: TGTGCCAGCAGCCCCGCGGTAATCGATCAGCCCCAGCATTTT. Translation gives CASSPAVIDQPQHF.

This chain joins TRBV9 and TRBJ2-3, with 7 bases matching TRBD1. Germline values: CDR1 SGDLS, CDR2 YYNGEE. The length of the CDR3 is 16 residues. The J segment lost 3 bases and the V segment lost 4 bases, leaving 11 bases of the junction unmatched. The DNA of the CDR3 is TGTGCCAGCAGCCGGGGTTCAGACAGGGTAACAGATACGCAGTATTTT. Protein sequence: CASSRGSDRVTDTQYF. Complete variable domain (other parts from reference TRBV9 and TRBJ2-3): DSGVTQTPKHLITATGQRVTLRCSPRSGDLSVYWYQQSLDQGLQFLIQYYNGEERAKGNILERFSAQQFPDLHSELNLSSLELGDSALYFCASSRGSDRVTDTQYFGPGTRLTVL.

This clonotype was found many times. The CDR3 region is CATSDVKAGVGETQYF. The CDR3 bases are TGTGCCACCAGTGATGTCAAGGCGGGAGTGGGTGAGACCCAGTACTTC. The V gene is TRBV24-1, the J gene TRBJ2-5; 7 bases fit TRBD2. The germline gives CDR1 KGHDR, CDR2 SFDVKD. V dropped 3 bases and J dropped 5; count of bases not matched to a gene: 11. This CDR3 region has 16 residues.

The V and J genes are TRBV11-2 and TRBJ1-6; tentatively, D is TRBD1 (6 bases). Trimming left V 2 bases short and J 7 bases short, with 15 bases between. This CDR3 comprises 16 residues. Germline CDR1 is SGHAT and CDR2 is FQNNGV. This CDR3 reads CASSLLGGLENSPLHF. In DNA form, the CDR3 reads TGTGCCAGCAGCTTATTAGGGGGACTGGAAAATTCACCCCTCCACTTT.

The table lists this clonotype with a few counts. This rearrangement joins TRBV20-1 to TRBJ1-4; no clear D. Between the trimmed V and J ends, which lost 2 bases and 8 bases, there was a span of 18 bases. This CDR3 is built from 15 residues. CDR1 DFQATT and CDR2 SNEGSKA come from the germline V gene (reference sequence). Here the CDR3 DNA reads TGCAGTGCTAGAATAAGCACCGCCCTTAGAGAAAAACTGTTTTTT. Its protein product is CSARISTALREKLFF.

At least ten counts were recorded for this clonotype. The chain carries TRBV6-1 and TRBJ2-3; D might be TRBD2 (5 bases). V gave up 4 bases and J gave up 0 bases, with 14 bases separating them. Germline lookup yields CDR1 MNHNS and CDR2 SASEGT. CDR3 length: 16 amino acids. CDR3 sequence (DNA): TGTGCCAGCAGTGCCAGAGGGCGGATTAGCACAGATACGCAGTATTTT. Its translation is CASSARGRISTDTQYF.

In its sample, this clonotype was seen a few times. This rearrangement joins TRBV20-1 to TRBJ2-3; D ambiguous. Germline CDR1 is DFQATT and CDR2 is SNEGSKA (reference sequence). The CDR3 loop spans 14 amino acids. Trimming shortened V by 4 bases and J by 8 bases, and 19 bases separated the two germline ends. The CDR3 region is CSATPPHPTATQYF. The DNA of the CDR3 is TGCAGTGCTACCCCCCCGCACCCTACGGCTACGCAGTATTTT.

In its sample, this clonotype was seen many times. The chain employs TRBV6-1 and TRBJ1-1; D is ambiguous. This CDR3 has 13 residues. CDR1 MNHNS and CDR2 SASEGT come from the germline V gene. Trimming took off 6 bases at V and 1 base at J, with 9 bases between the two ends. The CDR3: CASRLGSNTEAFF. The CDR3 DNA sequence: TGTGCCAGCAGGCTGGGTTCGAACACTGAAGCTTTCTTT.

The chain carries TRBV4-1 and TRBJ1-3; D may be TRBD1 (5 bases). The V and J ends lost 1 base and 7 bases respectively, with 17 bases between them. The CDR3 runs 16 residues. Germline values: CDR1 MGHRA, CDR2 YSYEKL. The DNA for the CDR3 is TGCGCCAGCAGCCAAGGAGCGCTGACTTCAGGGAACACCATATATTTT. Protein: CASSQGALTSGNTIYF.

The table lists this clonotype with many counts. CDR3 sequence (DNA): TGTGCCAGCAGCTTCGTATTGGGGTGGGTCCTTAACACAGATACGCAGTATTTT. Translating gives CASSFVLGWVLNTDTQYF. The chain links TRBV11-2 to TRBJ2-3, with D unclear. CDR3 length: 18 residues. V gave up 3 bases and J gave up 2 bases, with 21 bases separating them. CDR1 SGHAT and CDR2 FQNNGV come from the germline V gene.

This clonotype was counted between two and nine times. The chain recombines TRBV3-1 with TRBJ2-7; 11 nucleotides align to TRBD2. Trimming removed 3 bases from V and 9 bases from J; junction bases left unmatched: 7. Germline CDR1 LGHDT, CDR2 YNNKEL (reference sequence). This CDR3 comprises 14 residues. CDR3 amino acids: CASSQPGLAVVQYF. The CDR3 region has the DNA TGTGCCAGCAGCCAGCCGGGACTAGCGGTCGTGCAGTACTTC.

This clonotype was found a few times. The CDR3 DNA follows: TGTGCCAGCACTTCCGGACAGGGTCTTTCCCCTATCCTGTTTTTT. Translation: CASTSGQGLSPILFF. The chain joins TRBV6-1 to TRBJ1-4, with 8 bases matching TRBD1. J lost 14 bases, V lost 7 bases, and 18 bases had no gene match. CDR1 and CDR2 from the germline V gene are MNHNS and SASEGT. CDR3 length equals 15 residues.

The rearrangement uses TRBV5-1 and TRBJ2-7; TRBD2 matches 13 bases. Germline V lookup: CDR1 SGHRS, CDR2 YFSETQ. Losses at the gene ends were 2 bases for V and 5 bases for J; bases not matched to a gene: 4. This CDR3 has 15 amino acids. CDR3 protein: CASSFTSGRVNEQYF. CDR3 DNA: TGCGCCAGCAGCTTCACTAGCGGGAGGGTTAACGAGCAGTACTTC.

V is TRBV28 and J is TRBJ2-7, with 7 nucleotides matching TRBD1. V was pared by 7 bases and J by 4 bases, with 7 bases of the junction left unmatched. Germline V gene data show CDR1 as MDHEN and CDR2 as SYDVKM. The CDR3 is 13 residues long. CDR3 nucleotides: TGTGCCAGCACCAAAACAGGGGCTTACGAGCAGTACTTC. This encodes CASTKTGAYEQYF.

Points on this clonotype: One base away lies a much larger clone, so this may be a sequencing read error. The chain is built from TRBV27 and TRBJ1-2; the D is unclear. Germline V gene sequence: CDR1 MNHEY, CDR2 SMNVEV (reference sequence). The CDR3 consists of 14 residues. V lost 2 bases, J lost 10 bases, and 17 bases lay in between. CDR3 nucleotides: TGTGCCAGCAGTTTAGACGGTCAGGATGATGACTACACCTTC. Amino acid sequence: CASSLDGQDDDYTF.

This clonotype was found many times. CDR3 DNA: TGTGCCAGCAGCTTAAGGGACGTTGCCTACGAGCAGTACTTC. This gives the protein CASSLRDVAYEQYF. The genes are TRBV7-2 and TRBJ2-7, with D tentatively TRBD1 or TRBD2 (5 bases each). Germline loops: CDR1 SGHTA, CDR2 FQGNSA. This CDR3 is built from 14 residues. Trimming took off 2 bases at V and 2 bases at J, with 10 bases between the two ends. The entire variable domain, with the rest obtained from reference TRBV7-2 and TRBJ2-7, is as follows: GAGVSQSPSNKVTEKGKDVELRCDPISGHTALYWYRQSLGQGLEFLIYFQGNSAPDKSGLPSDRFSAERTGGSVSTLTIQRTQQEDSAVYLCASSLRDVAYEQYFGPGTRLTVT.

The chain links TRBV30 to TRBJ1-5; TRBD1 matches 9 bases. The CDR3 is 14 residues long. Trimming took 4 bases from V and 2 from J; bases not matched to a gene: 3. Germline-derived CDR1 and CDR2 are GTSNPN and SVGIG (reference sequence). CDR3: CAWTRTGGNQPQHF. Written as DNA, the CDR3 is TGTGCCTGGACCCGGACAGGGGGCAATCAGCCCCAGCATTTT. The entire variable domain, with the rest obtained from reference TRBV30 and TRBJ1-5, is as follows: SQTIHQWPATLVQPVGSPLSLECTVEGTSNPNLYWYRQAAGRGLQLLFYSVGIGQISSEVPQNLSASRPQDRQFILSSKKLLLSDSGFYLCAWTRTGGNQPQHFGDGTRLSIL.

With respect to this clonotype: A read error may be the cause here, since a much bigger clone is one base away. This chain joins TRBV6-2 or TRBV6-3 and TRBJ2-1; D gene ambiguous. The germline gives CDR1 MNHEY, CDR2 SVGEGT. The CDR3 loop spans 14 amino acids. For the CDR3, the DNA is TGTGCCAGCAGTTACTCACGCGCTACCAATGAGCAGCTCTTC. Amino acid sequence: CASSYSRATNEQLF.

This clonotype came up once. An end of the junction differs from the germline gene, which may be a read error. The chain carries TRBV11-2 and TRBJ1-1; D call uncertain. Germline CDR1 SGHAT, CDR2 FQNNGV. CDR3 length equals 15 residues. The CDR3 DNA sequence: TGTGCCGGCAGCTTACAAAACACCCTGCGCACTGAAGCTTTCTTT. Protein: CAGSLQNTLRTEAFF.

This clonotype came up a few times. The genes are TRBV6-9 and TRBJ1-2; D remains ambiguous. The germline V gene has CDR1 MNHGY and CDR2 SVAAGI. This CDR3 region has 15 residues. V was clipped by 3 bases and J by 0 bases, with 11 bases between them. The CDR3 DNA sequence: TGTGCCAGCAGTTACTCCCGGGGTCCTAACTATGGCTACACCTTC. This translates into CASSYSRGPNYGYTF.

This clonotype was counted ten times or more. CDR3 residues: CSASGTGVGEQYF. Written as DNA, the CDR3 is TGCAGTGCTTCCGGGACAGGGGTTGGCGAGCAGTACTTC. The chain recombines TRBV20-1 with TRBJ2-7; TRBD1 agrees at 10 bases. The germline V gene has CDR1 DFQATT and CDR2 SNEGSKA (reference sequence). The trim removed 5 bases at V and 6 bases at J, leaving 7 bases unmatched. CDR3 length: 13 amino acids.

This clonotype was found a few times. This rearrangement joins TRBV27 to TRBJ2-7; D is ambiguous. CDR1 and CDR2 from the germline V gene are MNHEY and SMNVEV (reference sequence). Trimming removed 2 bases at V and 0 bases at J, with 8 bases between. The CDR3 is 14 residues long. The CDR3 protein is CASSLTRPSYEQYF. In nucleotides, the CDR3 is TGTGCCAGCAGTTTAACTCGTCCCTCCTACGAGCAGTACTTC.

This clonotype has a count of ten or more. V usage is TRBV20-1 and J usage is TRBJ2-1; D not certain. The CDR3 totals 12 residues. Germline CDR1 is DFQATT and CDR2 is SNEGSKA (reference sequence). V was cut by 6 bases and J by 5 bases, with 11 bases left in between. The CDR3 loop is CSARLPNNEQFF. The CDR3 DNA reads TGCAGTGCGCGGCTCCCTAACAATGAGCAGTTCTTC.

This clonotype was observed at least ten times. The CDR3 reads CASSSGQGWGNQPQHF. The CDR3 region has the DNA TGTGCCAGCAGTTCAGGACAGGGGTGGGGCAATCAGCCCCAGCATTTT. This sequence joins TRBV28 and TRBJ1-5; TRBD1 matches at 9 bases. The J segment lost 2 bases and the V segment lost 4 bases, leaving 6 bases of the junction unmatched. CDR1 and CDR2 (germline): MDHEN, SYDVKM. The CDR3 has 16 residues.